These T cell receptor beta chains were read from a single sample in a study of blood T cell repertoires in COVID-19. Repertoires were generated with immunoSEQ multiplex PCR, while TCRdb's copy carries only in-frame clones and drops some. Of approximately 96,000 clones in the sample, about 90% are singletons; the top ten hold 4% to 4.5%. Sequenced material: peripheral blood. These receptors were collected from a human donor with COVID-19, enrolled during active disease. The donor label of this sample is uncertain. The CDR3 runs from the conserved cysteine through the conserved F or W.

j_call v_call cdr3_aa
TRBJ2-1 TRBV7-3 CASSPLAGANNEQFF
TRBJ1-3 TRBV6-5 CASVVDRDSGNTIYF
TRBJ2-7 TRBV21-1 CASSFRRTSGYEQYF
TRBJ2-2 TRBV19 CASSIGLAGGFNTGELFF
TRBJ1-5 TRBV7-9 CASSGGPQPQHF
TRBJ2-1 TRBV4-1 CASSQTTWSYNEQFF
TRBJ1-6 TRBV6-6 CASSTDRDGYNSPLHF
TRBJ2-7 TRBV12-3/TRBV12-4 CASRGQGTGEQYF
TRBJ2-2 TRBV3-1/TRBV3-2 CASSRPTSGDNTGELFF
TRBJ2-7 TRBV5-1 CASSRTVRGEQYF
TRBJ2-2 TRBV2 CASVDRAITGELFF
TRBJ2-2 TRBV10-3 CAISSFRTGALRELFF
TRBJ1-3 TRBV28 CASSFGAGGLGNTIYF
TRBJ2-7 TRBV11-3 CASSFGGNYEQYF
TRBJ2-7 TRBV19 CASSKAGVTYEQYF
TRBJ1-5 TRBV19 CASSIGGGGNQPQHF
TRBJ1-3 TRBV5-1 CASSPDRGPGNTIYF
TRBJ2-2 TRBV27 CASSRGGVDTGELFF
TRBJ2-1 TRBV6-4 CASSVFQTSNEQFF
TRBJ2-1 TRBV11-2 CASSLVLAGGQFF
TRBJ2-7 TRBV24-1 CATSDAVAGIYEQYF
TRBJ2-3 TRBV9 CASSVESGIPDTQYF
TRBJ2-2 TRBV19 CASSRRGLPGELFF
TRBJ1-2 TRBV5-4 CASSMRAAYGYTF
TRBJ1-5 TRBV15 CATSSQGGTAVFPQHF
TRBJ2-1 TRBV7-8 CASSLSLQVSYNEQFF
TRBJ2-1 TRBV13 CASSTWTGGNEQFF
TRBJ1-1 TRBV10-3 CAIRRTGEETEAFF
TRBJ2-3 TRBV29-1 CSVEEPSSGRYTQYF
TRBJ1-2 TRBV13 CASSLVTPNYGYTF
TRBJ2-1 TRBV7-9 CASSFGGTIDNEQFF
TRBJ1-3 TRBV7-2 CASSLGPAESGNTIYF
TRBJ1-2 TRBV5-4 CASSHVVDSAGYTF
TRBJ2-1 TRBV25-1 CASSDRQGFYNEQFF
TRBJ2-7 TRBV5-1 CASSLAPGVDEQYF
TRBJ1-3 TRBV30 CASSRRLGPGNTIYF
TRBJ2-3 TRBV29-1 CSAGWTGGADTQYF
TRBJ2-1 TRBV6-5 CASSYSTSGSRNEQFF
TRBJ2-3 TRBV19 CASSMGVTDTQYF
TRBJ2-3 TRBV2 CASSERWLSLTQYF
TRBJ1-3 TRBV5-1 CASSLGDSENTIYF
TRBJ2-7 TRBV10-2 CASSGVAGAYEQYF